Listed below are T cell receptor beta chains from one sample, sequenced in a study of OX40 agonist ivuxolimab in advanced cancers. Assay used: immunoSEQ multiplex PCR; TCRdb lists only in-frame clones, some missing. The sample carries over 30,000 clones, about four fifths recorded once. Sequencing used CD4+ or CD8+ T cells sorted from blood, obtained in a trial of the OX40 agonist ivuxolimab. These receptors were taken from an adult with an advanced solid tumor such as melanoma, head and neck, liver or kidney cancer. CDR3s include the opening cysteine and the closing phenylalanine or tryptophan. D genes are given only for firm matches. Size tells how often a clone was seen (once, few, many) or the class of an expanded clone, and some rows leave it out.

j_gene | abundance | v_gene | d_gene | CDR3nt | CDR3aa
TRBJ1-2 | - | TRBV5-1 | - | TGCGCCAGCAGCTTGGGTGACAGTAACTATGGCTACACCTTC | CASSLGDSNYGYTF
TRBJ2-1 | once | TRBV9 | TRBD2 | TGTGCCAGCAGCGTAGGTGGGAGGGGCTACAATGAGCAGTTCTTC | CASSVGGRGYNEQFF
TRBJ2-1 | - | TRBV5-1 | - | TGCGCCAGCAGTGAACAGTATGAGCAGTTCTTC | CASSEQYEQFF
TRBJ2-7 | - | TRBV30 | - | TGTGCCTGGAGTGTTGCCAGGGGCTACGAGCAGTACTTC | CAWSVARGYEQYF
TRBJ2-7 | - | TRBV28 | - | TGTGCCAGCAGTTCCTCCGGGACAAGAAGTGCAGAGGGTTACTTC | CASSSSGTRSAEGYF
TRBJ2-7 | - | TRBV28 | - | TGTGCCAGCAGTTTAATTGGGGTCTACGAGCAGTACTTC | CASSLIGVYEQYF
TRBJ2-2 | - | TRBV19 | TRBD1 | TGTGCCAGTAGTATGCGGGACAGGGGGCCGTACGGGGAGCTGTTTTTT | CASSMRDRGPYGELFF
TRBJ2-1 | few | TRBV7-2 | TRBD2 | TGTGCCAGCAGCTTAGGGACTAGCAGGAACAATGAGCAGTTCTTC | CASSLGTSRNNEQFF
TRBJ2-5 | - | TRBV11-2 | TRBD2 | TGTGCCAGCAGCTTTGACTCTAGCGGGACCTACCAAGAGACCCAGTACTTC | CASSFDSSGTYQETQYF
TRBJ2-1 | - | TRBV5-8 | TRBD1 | TGTGCCAGCAGCTTGGAAGGGACAGCAATTTACAATGAGCAGTTCTTC | CASSLEGTAIYNEQFF
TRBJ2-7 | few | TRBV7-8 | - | TGTGCCAGCAGCGTATCCTACGAGCAGTACTTC | CASSVSYEQYF
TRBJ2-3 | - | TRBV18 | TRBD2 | TGTGCCAGCTCACCACCGGGACTAGCGGGGGGTAGCACAGATACGCAGTATTTT | CASSPPGLAGGSTDTQYF
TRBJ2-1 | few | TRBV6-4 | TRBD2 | TGTGCCAGCAGCCAGACTAGCGGGGCCTACAATGAGCAGTTCTTC | CASSQTSGAYNEQFF
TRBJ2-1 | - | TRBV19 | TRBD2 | TGTGCCAGTAGTATCCGGGGGGGTGACAATGAGCAGTTCTTC | CASSIRGGDNEQFF
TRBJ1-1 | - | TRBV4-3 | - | TGCGCCAGCAGCCAAGATAACATGAACACTGAAGCTTTCTTT | CASSQDNMNTEAFF
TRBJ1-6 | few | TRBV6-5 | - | TGTGCCAGCACTTCGATCGGCTCACCCCTCCACTTT | CASTSIGSPLHF
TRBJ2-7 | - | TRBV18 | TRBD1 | TGTGCCAGCTCACTCGAACAGGGGTCCGAGCAGTACTTC | CASSLEQGSEQYF
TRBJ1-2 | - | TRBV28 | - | TGTGCCACCCTTTTTCAGGACCTCTATGGCTACACCTTC | CATLFQDLYGYTF
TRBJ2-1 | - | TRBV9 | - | TGTGCCAGCAGCGCCACCCCACATCTGGACAATGAGCAGTTCTTC | CASSATPHLDNEQFF
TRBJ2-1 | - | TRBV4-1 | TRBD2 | TGCGCCAGCAGCCAAGTTGATCTGGGACTAGCGGGAGACAATGAGCAGTTCTTC | CASSQVDLGLAGDNEQFF
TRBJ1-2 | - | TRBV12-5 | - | TGTGCTAGTGGTTTGGACAACTATGGCTACACCTTC | CASGLDNYGYTF
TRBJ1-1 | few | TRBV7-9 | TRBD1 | TGTGCCAGCAGCTGGGGGACAGCCAAAGGAGAAGCTTTCTTT | CASSWGTAKGEAFF
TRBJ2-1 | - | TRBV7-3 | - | TGTGCCAGCAGCGGGACCCCCTACAATGAGCAGTTCTTC | CASSGTPYNEQFF
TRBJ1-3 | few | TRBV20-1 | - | TGCAGTGCTAGACTCGTGGACACCATATATTTT | CSARLVDTIYF
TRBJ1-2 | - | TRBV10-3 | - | TGTGCCATCAGCCCGGGACTTAACGATGGCTACACCTTC | CAISPGLNDGYTF